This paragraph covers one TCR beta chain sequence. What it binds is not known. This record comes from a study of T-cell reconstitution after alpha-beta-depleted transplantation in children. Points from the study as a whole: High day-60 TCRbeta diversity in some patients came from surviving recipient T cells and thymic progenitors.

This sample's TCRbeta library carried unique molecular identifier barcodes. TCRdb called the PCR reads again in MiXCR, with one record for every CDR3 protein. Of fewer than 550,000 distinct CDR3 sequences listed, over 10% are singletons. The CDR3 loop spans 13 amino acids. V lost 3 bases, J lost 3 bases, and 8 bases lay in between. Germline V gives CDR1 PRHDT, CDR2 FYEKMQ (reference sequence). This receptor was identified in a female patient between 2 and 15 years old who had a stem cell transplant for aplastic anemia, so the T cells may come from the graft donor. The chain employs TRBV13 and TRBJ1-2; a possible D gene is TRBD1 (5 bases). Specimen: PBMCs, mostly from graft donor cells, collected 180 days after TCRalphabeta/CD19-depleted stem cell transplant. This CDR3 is CASSFQGDYGYTF. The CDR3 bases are TGTGCCAGCAGCTTCCAGGGAGACTATGGCTACACCTTC.